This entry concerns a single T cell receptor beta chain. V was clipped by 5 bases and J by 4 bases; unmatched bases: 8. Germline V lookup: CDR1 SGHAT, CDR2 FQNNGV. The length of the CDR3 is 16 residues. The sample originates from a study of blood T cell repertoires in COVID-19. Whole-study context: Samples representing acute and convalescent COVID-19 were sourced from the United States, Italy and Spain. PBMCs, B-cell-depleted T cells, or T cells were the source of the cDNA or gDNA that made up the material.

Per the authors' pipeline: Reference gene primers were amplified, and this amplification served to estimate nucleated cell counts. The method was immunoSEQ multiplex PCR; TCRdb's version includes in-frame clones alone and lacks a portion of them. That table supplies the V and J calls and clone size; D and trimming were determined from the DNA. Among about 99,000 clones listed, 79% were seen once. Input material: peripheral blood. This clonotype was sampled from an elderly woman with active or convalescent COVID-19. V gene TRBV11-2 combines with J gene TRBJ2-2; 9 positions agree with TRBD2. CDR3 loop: CASSPRLAAGTGELFF. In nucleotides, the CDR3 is TGTGCCAGCAGCCCCAGACTAGCGGCGGGCACCGGGGAGCTGTTTTTT.